The sample holds one count of the clone carrying this T cell receptor beta chain. Its specificity is unknown. Measured with immunoSEQ multiplex PCR; TCRdb has only the in-frame clones, and not every one. The sample records around 30,000 clones, approximately 80% being singletons. V was trimmed by 5 bases and J by 8 bases, leaving 15 bases between them. Germline CDR1 is MDHEN and CDR2 is SYDVKM. The CDR3 covers 13 residues. This sample was taken from a study of PD-L1 blockade in urothelial cancer. Across the whole study: Males with bladder-origin urothelial cancer constituted about nine tenths of the roughly 29 patients. Blood was subjected to analysis at 3 weeks (second dose) and 6 weeks following treatment start. The study recovered a median of roughly 140,000 T cells per blood sample.

Stated time point: peripheral blood 6 weeks after treatment start. Study-level points and caveats: Tumor-associated clones in blood expanded more at 3 weeks in durable-benefit patients.

This specimen was PBMCs, taken around atezolizumab (anti-PD-L1) treatment. The receptor was derived from a man in his 70s with urothelial cancer. The chain recombines TRBV28 with TRBJ1-1; D gene ambiguous. As DNA, the CDR3 is TGTGCCAGCAGTCCTACAGCAACGGCCGAAGCTTTCTTT. It yields the protein CASSPTATAEAFF.